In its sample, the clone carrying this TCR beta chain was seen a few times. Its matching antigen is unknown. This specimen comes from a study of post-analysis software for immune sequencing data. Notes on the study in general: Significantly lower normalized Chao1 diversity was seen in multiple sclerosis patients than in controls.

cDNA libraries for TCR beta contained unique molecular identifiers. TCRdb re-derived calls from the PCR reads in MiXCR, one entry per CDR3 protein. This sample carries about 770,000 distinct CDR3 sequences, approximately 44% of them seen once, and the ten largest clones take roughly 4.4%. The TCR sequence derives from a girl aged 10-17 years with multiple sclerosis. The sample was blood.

The CDR3, as DNA: TGTGCCAGCAGCTTAGTTAGTAGTAGCGTGGGTAGCACAGATACGCAGTATTTT. Translated: CASSLVSSSVGSTDTQYF. The chain joins TRBV7-2 to TRBJ2-3; weak D call: TRBD2 (5 bases). Per the germline V gene, CDR1 is SGHTA and CDR2 is FQGNSA. V lost 1 base and J lost 0, with 17 bases in between. The CDR3 is 18 residues long.